One and the same sample provided the 23 T cell receptor beta chains below, sequenced in a study of naive and memory T cell subsets. The SP2 primer and nested alpha and beta constant region primers amplified ligated cDNA in four rounds. TCRdb passed the 5' RACE reads through MiXCR, listing each CDR3 protein once. The sample includes roughly 60,000 distinct CDR3 sequences, about 7.2% of them seen just once. TCR cDNA received a 3' ligated oligonucleotide that carried a UMI. The receptors were gathered from a male donor in good health.

In this sample, this clonotype turned up a few times. The chain employs TRBV5-5 and TRBJ1-6, with D hard to call. Germline V gene sequence: CDR1 SGHKS, CDR2 YYEKEE (reference sequence). Trimming took 0 bases from V and 4 from J, leaving 11 bases between them. CDR3 size: 16 residues. The CDR3 sequence is CASSLAGSNYNSPLHF. The CDR3 DNA is TGTGCCAGCAGCTTGGCTGGCAGCAATTATAATTCACCCCTCCACTTT.

This clonotype occurred a few times. The gene calls are TRBV11-2 and TRBJ2-7; D is possibly TRBD1 (6 bases). Germline CDR1 and CDR2: SGHAT and FQNNGV. The CDR3 is 14 residues long. The germline V and J ends were trimmed by 1 base and 4 bases, with 11 bases remaining between them. The CDR3 nucleotides read TGTGCCAGCAGCTTAGTACAGGGCGGGTACGAGCAGTACTTC. Amino acid sequence: CASSLVQGGYEQYF.

There are many counts of this clonotype. V gene TRBV5-1 combines with J gene TRBJ2-1, with a possible D match to TRBD2 (5 bases). Germline V gene data show CDR1 as SGHRS and CDR2 as YFSETQ. The CDR3 is made up of 13 amino acids. V lost 7 bases to trimming and J lost 3 bases, with 11 bases between them. The CDR3 loop reads CASAGQIYNEQFF. In DNA form, the CDR3 reads TGCGCCAGCGCGGGCCAGATCTACAATGAGCAGTTCTTC.

Points on this clonotype: This may arise from a read error, as a much more abundant clone is one base away. The limits of the CDR3 on the DNA are not certain, so only TCRdb's listed CDR3 is given. The V call is TRBV3-1, the J call TRBJ2-7; TRBD1, the table's D call, lacks a check against the DNA. The CDR3 length equals 16 residues, ends included. Germline-derived CDR1 and CDR2 are LGHDT and YNNKEL (reference sequence). The CDR3 protein is CASSRFGQGSSYEKYF.

This clonotype was recorded at least ten times. This chain connects TRBV20-1 to TRBJ1-5, with D unresolved. Germline CDR1 and CDR2: DFQATT and SNEGSKA (reference sequence). Trimming cost V 5 bases and J 4 bases, with 15 bases left between them. This CDR3 has 14 residues. CDR3 bases: TGCAGTGCTCGTACTCCAGAGAGAAATCAGCCCCAGCATTTT. Translation: CSARTPERNQPQHF.

This clonotype has only a few counts. CDR3 nucleotides: TGTGCCAGCAGCCAAGATTATGAGGGGTCCTACAATGAGCAGTTCTTC. Residues: CASSQDYEGSYNEQFF. The genes are TRBV14 and TRBJ2-1; D may match TRBD1 or TRBD2 (5 bases each). V dropped 0 bases and J dropped 1 base, with 10 bases sitting between them. Germline CDR1 SGHDN, CDR2 FVKESK. This CDR3 comprises 16 residues. The full variable domain, completed using reference TRBV14 and TRBJ2-1, is EAGVTQFPSHSVIEKGQTVTLRCDPISGHDNLYWYRRVMGKEIKFLLHFVKESKQDESGMPNNRFLAERTGGTYSTLKVQPAELEDSGVYFCASSQDYEGSYNEQFFGPGTRLTVL.

For this clonotype: The conserved phenylalanine or tryptophan normally closing the CDR3 is absent here, so this likely arose from a read error. The gene calls are TRBV29-1 and TRBJ2-5; D unresolved. Germline CDR1 and CDR2: SQVTM and ANQGSEA. This CDR3 has 12 amino acids. V was pared by 5 bases and J by 5 bases, with 12 bases between. Here the CDR3 reads CSVLRVEETQYS. The CDR3 nucleotides are TGCAGCGTTCTCCGGGTTGAGGAGACCCAGTACTCC.

The V call is TRBV5-8, the J call TRBJ2-1; D unclear. V was trimmed by 4 bases and J by 5 bases, leaving 16 bases between them. Per the germline V gene, CDR1 is SGHTS and CDR2 is YDEGEE. The CDR3 sequence is 15 residues long. Here the CDR3 DNA reads TGTGCCAGCAGCCCGGACCTTCGACCCGACAATGAGCAGTTCTTC. Translating it yields CASSPDLRPDNEQFF.

This rearrangement joins TRBV19 to TRBJ1-2, with TRBD1 identical over 7 bases. Germline CDR1 is LNHDA and CDR2 is SQIVND (reference sequence). V trimming: 7 bases; J trimming: 4 bases; junction bases outside the gene matches: 3. The CDR3 covers 12 residues. This CDR3 reads CASKRDSYGYTF. As DNA, the CDR3 is TGTGCCAGTAAGCGGGACAGCTATGGCTACACCTTC.

Comment on this clonotype: A single base separates this from a much larger clone, so it may be a read error. The V call is TRBV30, the J call TRBJ1-5; the D gene is possibly TRBD1 (6 bases). Germline loops: CDR1 GTSNPN, CDR2 SVGIG (reference sequence). CDR3 size: 13 residues. CDR3 bases: TGTGCCTGGAGTGTCCAGGGGAGTCAGACCCAGCATTTT. Protein: CAWSVQGSQTQHF.

This chain's CDR3 is CASSLASGQGSGYEQYF. The CDR3 DNA reads as TGTGCCAGCAGCTTAGCTTCGGGACAGGGAAGCGGCTACGAGCAGTACTTC. V is TRBV7-9 and J is TRBJ2-7, with TRBD1 matching 9 bases. CDR3 length: 17 residues. Unmatched junction bases numbered 9, after V lost 0 bases and J lost 3 bases. Germline V gene data show CDR1 as SEHNR and CDR2 as FQNEAQ (reference sequence).

There are many counts of this clonotype. The genes are TRBV29-1 and TRBJ2-5; 10 nucleotides match TRBD2. The trim removed 7 bases at V and 4 bases at J, leaving 6 bases unmatched. The length of the CDR3 is 13 residues. Germline V gene lookup returns CDR1 SQVTM and CDR2 ANQGSEA. The CDR3, as DNA: TGCAGCGCCCAGCCTAGCGGGAGAGAGACCCAGTACTTC. It codes for CSAQPSGRETQYF.

On this clonotype itself: It may be a read error: a sequence one base away is much more abundant. The V and J genes are TRBV10-3 and TRBJ1-6; TRBD1 is a possible D gene (6 bases). CDR3 size: 12 residues. Germline CDR1 ENHRY, CDR2 SYGVKD. Between the trimmed V and J ends, which lost 2 bases and 17 bases, there was a span of 13 bases. The CDR3 bases are TGTGCCATCAGTGAGCCTCAGGGACATATCCACTTT. This sequence encodes CAISEPQGHIHF.

This clonotype was observed a few times. V usage is TRBV6-6 and J usage is TRBJ2-1, with 13 bases matching TRBD2. Unmatched junction bases numbered 12, after V lost 7 bases and J lost 15 bases. The CDR3 has 14 amino acids. Per the germline V gene, CDR1 is MNHNY and CDR2 is SVGAGI (reference sequence). The CDR3: CASTQGTSGRVPFF. The CDR3 bases are TGTGCCAGCACCCAGGGTACTAGCGGGAGGGTTCCGTTCTTC.

This clonotype appeared a few times. The chain recombines TRBV20-1 with TRBJ2-7; 12 bases agree with TRBD1. The CDR3 length is 16 residues. Per germline, CDR1 DFQATT and CDR2 SNEGSKA (reference sequence). The junction had 8 bases not matched to a gene; V was cut back by 5 bases and J by 0 bases. This CDR3 is CSAGTGGSLLSYEQYF. CDR3 bases: TGCAGTGCTGGGACAGGGGGCTCCCTTCTCTCCTACGAGCAGTACTTC.

This clonotype showed up many times. This rearrangement joins TRBV6-5 to TRBJ1-6; TRBD1 is a possible D gene (5 bases). This CDR3 has 18 amino acids. Germline V lookup: CDR1 MNHEY, CDR2 SVGAGI. Trimming pared 0 bases from V and 5 bases from J, leaving 17 bases between. In DNA form, the CDR3 reads TGTGCCAGCAGTTACTCGACCGGGGCGGGCAGCCATAATTCACCCCTCCACTTT. This gives the protein CASSYSTGAGSHNSPLHF.

This clonotype has just a few counts. The chain couples TRBV12-3 or TRBV12-4 to TRBJ2-3; D is unresolved. The CDR3 spans 14 residues. Trimming cost V 5 bases and J 0 bases, with 9 bases left between them. Here the CDR3 reads CASSAYRSTDTQYF. For the CDR3, the DNA is TGTGCCAGCAGTGCATACCGGAGCACAGATACGCAGTATTTT.

V and J are TRBV4-2 and TRBJ2-3; D is perhaps TRBD1 (7 bases). Trimming pared 0 bases from V and 2 bases from J, leaving 12 bases between. The V gene's germline CDR1 is LGHNA and CDR2 YNFKEQ. This CDR3 has 16 residues. The CDR3 nucleotides are TGTGCCAGCAGCCAAGAAGGAGGGGGCTTCACAGATACGCAGTATTTT. This sequence encodes CASSQEGGGFTDTQYF.

The V gene is TRBV7-9, the J gene TRBJ1-1; no clear D. The V and J ends lost 1 base and 4 bases respectively, with 7 bases between them. Germline loops: CDR1 SEHNR, CDR2 FQNEAQ (reference sequence). This CDR3 spans 13 amino acids. The CDR3: CASSLGSSTEAFF. The CDR3 region has the DNA TGTGCCAGCAGCTTAGGTTCCTCCACTGAAGCTTTCTTT.

This clonotype showed up just a few times. The chain carries TRBV19 and TRBJ2-1, with unresolved D. This CDR3 has 15 residues. The germline gives CDR1 LNHDA, CDR2 SQIVND (reference sequence). Trimming cost V 3 bases and J 3 bases, with 12 bases left between them. CDR3 loop: CASSIKASYYNEQFF. CDR3 nucleotides: TGTGCCAGTAGTATCAAGGCGTCCTACTACAATGAGCAGTTCTTC.

This clonotype was seen only a few times. V is TRBV18 and J is TRBJ1-3; perhaps TRBD1 as D (5 bases). Trimming left V 2 bases short and J 0 bases short, with 11 bases between. Germline CDR1 is KGHSH and CDR2 is LQKENI. This CDR3 region has 16 residues. This CDR3 reads CASSPWDVSSGNTIYF. As DNA, the CDR3 is TGTGCCAGCTCACCATGGGACGTGAGCTCTGGAAACACCATATATTTT.

This rearrangement joins TRBV7-9 to TRBJ2-7, with 9 bases fitting TRBD1. The CDR3 sequence is 15 residues long. J gave up 4 bases and V 5 bases, and 9 bases lay outside the gene matches. The germline gives CDR1 SEHNR, CDR2 FQNEAQ (reference sequence). The DNA of the CDR3 is TGTGCCAGCAGCCACCAGGGACAGGGTGGATACGAGCAGTACTTC. Its protein product is CASSHQGQGGYEQYF. Full variable domain (missing parts from reference TRBV7-9 and TRBJ2-7): DTGVSQNPRHKITKRGQNVTFRCDPISEHNRLYWYRQTLGQGPEFLTYFQNEAQLEKSRLLSDRFSAERPKGSFSTLEIQRTEQGDSAMYLCASSHQGQGGYEQYFGPGTRLTVT.

The V and J genes are TRBV30 and TRBJ2-3, with 8 bases lining up with TRBD1. The CDR3 is made up of 15 amino acids. V was pared by 4 bases and J by 0 bases, with 6 bases of the junction left unmatched. Germline V CDR1 and CDR2: GTSNPN, SVGIG (reference sequence). CDR3 loop: CAWKRGTGSTDTQYF. Written as DNA, the CDR3 is TGTGCCTGGAAAAGGGGGACAGGAAGCACAGATACGCAGTATTTT.